This entry lists 10 T cell receptor beta chains sequenced from one sample in a study of cytomegalovirus exposure and HLA in healthy donors. With 60 Vbeta and 13 Jbeta primers, the PCR was carried out. Here immunoSEQ multiplex PCR was the method, and the copy in TCRdb shows in-frame clones only, minus some. The sample comprises under 90,000 clones, around 80% of which are singletons, and about 2.2% rests with the top ten. Sequencing was carried out using PBMCs. These receptors all come from a man aged 40-50 years in good health and CMV-seronegative.

CDR3 DNA sequence: TGTGCCAGCAGTCCCCGAGGGACAGGGGTTAATTCACCCCTCCACTTT. Residues: CASSPRGTGVNSPLHF. The V call is TRBV27, the J call TRBJ1-6, with 10 bases that match TRBD1. The J segment lost 6 bases and the V segment lost 5 bases, leaving 7 bases of the junction unmatched. This CDR3 is built from 16 residues. CDR1 is MNHEY and CDR2 is SMNVEV in the germline V gene (reference sequence).

V and J are TRBV5-1 and TRBJ1-1; D remains ambiguous. The CDR3 loop spans 15 amino acids. Germline-derived CDR1 and CDR2 are SGHRS and YFSETQ. Trimming removed 3 bases at V and 4 bases at J, with 16 bases between. The CDR3 DNA reads as TGCGCCAGCAGCTCGAACACGGTAGGCGGCACTGAAGCTTTCTTT. Amino acid sequence: CASSSNTVGGTEAFF. Full variable domain (missing parts from reference TRBV5-1 and TRBJ1-1): KAGVTQTPRYLIKTRGQQVTLSCSPISGHRSVSWYQQTPGQGLQFLFEYFSETQRNKGNFPGRFSGRQFSNSRSEMNVSTLELGDSALYLCASSSNTVGGTEAFFGQGTRLTVV.

V usage is TRBV27 and J usage is TRBJ2-7; D is unresolved. Trimming shortened V by 10 bases and J by 0 bases, and 13 bases separated the two germline ends. Germline V lookup: CDR1 MNHEY, CDR2 SMNVEV (reference sequence). This CDR3 has 13 residues. In DNA, the CDR3 is TGTGCCACCAGAGCCACGAGCTCCTACGAGCAGTACTTC. Amino acid sequence: CATRATSSYEQYF.

The chain joins TRBV28 to TRBJ2-7; 9 nucleotides agree with TRBD1. With 6 bases clipped from V and 5 bases from J, the junction kept 11 bases outside the gene matches. Germline V gives CDR1 MDHEN, CDR2 SYDVKM. The CDR3 runs to 15 residues. CDR3 in amino acids: CASSPDRGFVDEQYF. The CDR3 DNA follows: TGTGCCAGCAGCCCGGACAGGGGCTTCGTGGACGAGCAGTACTTC.

V usage is TRBV19 and J usage is TRBJ2-7; 12 positions agree with TRBD2. The CDR3 totals 19 residues. Germline V gene sequence: CDR1 LNHDA, CDR2 SQIVND (reference sequence). V shed 0 bases and J 4 bases; nucleotides not matched to a gene: 13. CDR3 loop: CASSIDPPTGTSGLYEQYF. The DNA for the CDR3 is TGTGCCAGTAGTATAGATCCCCCGACCGGGACTAGCGGGTTGTACGAGCAGTACTTC.

This chain joins TRBV19 and TRBJ1-2, with D maybe TRBD1 (5 bases). Germline values: CDR1 LNHDA, CDR2 SQIVND (reference sequence). With 5 bases removed from V and 4 bases from J, the gap between germline ends came to 20 bases. This CDR3 is 16 amino acids long. DNA for the CDR3: TGTGCCAGTAGTGAGGGGAGGGCTGATCGGGCCTATGGCTACACCTTC. It is translated as CASSEGRADRAYGYTF.

The chain links TRBV11-2 to TRBJ1-1; perhaps TRBD1 as D (6 bases). There are 13 residues in the CDR3. The germline V gene encodes CDR1 SGHAT and CDR2 FQNNGV. V dropped 4 bases and J dropped 6 bases, with 12 bases sitting between them. CDR3 DNA: TGTGCCAGCAGCTCACTTCGGACAGCTGAAGCTTTCTTT. It is translated as CASSSLRTAEAFF.

This clone was recorded a few times. This rearrangement joins TRBV9 to TRBJ2-5; D is possibly TRBD1 (6 bases). V dropped 3 bases and J dropped 1 base, with 13 bases sitting between them. CDR1 SGDLS and CDR2 YYNGEE come from the germline V gene. The length of the CDR3 is 15 residues. CDR3: CASSARIGGQETQYF. DNA for the CDR3: TGTGCCAGCAGCGCGAGAATAGGGGGCCAAGAGACCCAGTACTTC.

In its sample, this clone was seen once. The chain uses TRBV10-1 and TRBJ2-5; TRBD1 might be the D (5 bases). The V gene lost 2 bases and the J gene lost 1 base, with 11 bases spanning the gap. The CDR3 runs 15 residues. Germline V gene lookup returns CDR1 WNHNN and CDR2 SYGVQD (reference sequence). The CDR3 DNA sequence: TGCGCCAGCAGTGAGACATCAGGGATCCAAGAGACCCAGTACTTC. It codes for CASSETSGIQETQYF.

The V call is TRBV4-2, the J call TRBJ2-7; D gene ambiguous. Trimming pared 1 base from V and 5 bases from J, leaving 9 bases between. This CDR3 is built from 13 residues. Looked up from germline, CDR1 is LGHNA and CDR2 is YNFKEQ. CDR3 protein: CASSQARINEQYF. The CDR3 DNA reads as TGTGCCAGCAGCCAAGCTAGGATCAACGAGCAGTACTTC.